The 20 T cell receptor beta chains in this list originate from one sample, sequenced in a study of blood T cells in healthy people across ages. A J-beta primer mix and a sample-barcoded 5' primer were used in a second PCR of about 6 to 12 cycles. TCRdb analysed the 5' RACE reads with MiXCR anew, one entry per CDR3 protein. Among hundreds of thousands of distinct CDR3 sequences, around 45% were seen once, and the ten largest hold 30% to 40%. Material for sequencing was blood. The source is an older woman in good health.

V and J are TRBV7-2 and TRBJ1-4; the D is unclear. Trimming shortened V by 5 bases and J by 7 bases, and 17 bases separated the two germline ends. In germline, CDR1 is SGHTA, CDR2 FQGNSA. The CDR3 consists of 15 residues. Here the CDR3 DNA reads TGTGCCAGCAGCGCTCGCGTCCAGACCCTTGAAAAACTGTTTTTT. Translation: CASSARVQTLEKLFF.

The table lists this clonotype with many counts. The chain is built from TRBV10-3 and TRBJ2-7; 9 bases agree with TRBD1. Germline lookup yields CDR1 ENHRY and CDR2 SYGVKD. The CDR3 runs to 14 residues. V was pared by 6 bases and J by 3 bases, with 6 bases of the junction left unmatched. DNA of the CDR3: TGTGCCATCAGGGGGACAGGGTCCTTCTACGAGCAGTACTTC. This sequence encodes CAIRGTGSFYEQYF.

A note on this clonotype: One base away lies a much larger clone, so this may be a sequencing read error. The rearrangement links TRBV4-3 to TRBJ1-2, with TRBD1 as a possible D gene (5 bases). The V end lost 7 bases, the J end lost 0 bases, and 21 bases lay between the germline ends. The CDR3 has 17 residues. Germline lookup yields CDR1 LGHNA and CDR2 YSLEER. In DNA form, the CDR3 reads TGCGCCAGCAACCAGGTCGGGCAACTGACAGCTAACTATGGCTACACCTTC. Translation: CASNQVGQLTANYGYTF.

This clonotype was seen a few times. The V and J genes are TRBV20-1 and TRBJ2-1; the match to TRBD2 covers 9 bases. V shed 3 bases and J 2 bases; nucleotides not matched to a gene: 5. Germline values: CDR1 DFQATT, CDR2 SNEGSKA (reference sequence). CDR3 size: 15 residues. In DNA, the CDR3 is TGCAGTGCTAGGCAATTAGCGGGGGCCTACAATGAGCAGTTCTTC. Protein sequence: CSARQLAGAYNEQFF.

This clonotype was picked up many times. This chain links TRBV20-1 with TRBJ2-3; 11 bases are shared with TRBD2. V shed 3 bases, J shed 8 bases, and the junction held 4 bases outside the gene matches. This CDR3 region has 13 residues. Germline V CDR1 and CDR2: DFQATT, SNEGSKA (reference sequence). The CDR3 DNA reads TGCAGTGCTAGTAAGGGGACTAGCGGTACGCAGTATTTT. Its protein product is CSASKGTSGTQYF.

The chain couples TRBV30 to TRBJ1-2; no definite D call. This CDR3 has 15 amino acids. Germline V CDR1 and CDR2: GTSNPN, SVGIG (reference sequence). Deletions cut 7 bases from V and 6 bases from J, with 24 bases between. In nucleotides, the CDR3 is TGTGCCTCCACGTCGGGCCAATTTCGTAAGGATGGCTACACCTTC. Amino acids: CASTSGQFRKDGYTF.

The chain combines TRBV6-2 or TRBV6-3 with TRBJ1-1, with 10 bases that match TRBD1. V shed 7 bases, J shed 7 bases, and the junction held 12 bases outside the gene matches. The CDR3 is made up of 15 amino acids. Germline V gives CDR1 MNHEY, CDR2 SVGEGT. The CDR3 sequence: CASNTLGQGYGEAFF. CDR3 DNA sequence: TGTGCCAGCAATACATTGGGACAGGGGTATGGTGAAGCTTTCTTT.

The chain combines TRBV6-5 with TRBJ2-3; perhaps D is TRBD1 or TRBD2 (6 bases each). Germline lookup yields CDR1 MNHEY and CDR2 SVGAGI. V lost 8 bases, J lost 6 bases, and 9 bases lay in between. The CDR3 contains 11 residues. CDR3 DNA: TGTGCCAGCCAGGGGACTGATACGCAGTATTTT. Translated: CASQGTDTQYF.

The chain couples TRBV3-1 to TRBJ1-1, with D perhaps matching TRBD1 (5 bases). Per germline, CDR1 LGHDT and CDR2 YNNKEL (reference sequence). The CDR3 extends over 14 amino acids. Trimming took off 3 bases at V and 4 bases at J, with 12 bases between the two ends. The CDR3 region is CASSHRAFGTEAFF. The CDR3 DNA sequence: TGTGCCAGCAGCCACAGGGCTTTCGGCACTGAAGCTTTCTTT.

V is TRBV6-6 and J is TRBJ2-5, with a weak D call TRBD2 (5 bases). V lost 4 bases to trimming and J lost 1 base, with 25 bases between them. The CDR3 runs 19 residues. The germline V gene encodes CDR1 MNHNY and CDR2 SVGAGI (reference sequence). CDR3 DNA sequence: TGTGCCAGCAGTTTACCCTCAGTCGGAAAACGGGGTCCCCAAGAGACCCAGTACTTC. Translated: CASSLPSVGKRGPQETQYF.

The chain recombines TRBV7-2 with TRBJ1-1; 7 positions agree with TRBD1. Germline V gene data show CDR1 as SGHTA and CDR2 as FQGNSA. V lost 2 bases, J lost 3 bases, and 12 bases stayed unmatched. The CDR3 loop spans 17 amino acids. CDR3 loop: CASSLLGGEGVYTEAFF. CDR3 nucleotides: TGTGCCAGCAGCTTATTAGGGGGCGAGGGGGTGTACACTGAAGCTTTCTTT. Supplemented by reference TRBV7-2 and TRBJ1-1, the full variable domain reads GAGVSQSPSNKVTEKGKDVELRCDPISGHTALYWYRQSLGQGLEFLIYFQGNSAPDKSGLPSDRFSAERTGGSVSTLTIQRTQQEDSAVYLCASSLLGGEGVYTEAFFGQGTRLTVV.

The chain links TRBV29-1 to TRBJ2-7; the D gene is possibly TRBD1 (6 bases). The V end lost 2 bases, the J end lost 6 bases, and 14 bases lay between the germline ends. This CDR3 comprises 13 residues. The germline V gene encodes CDR1 SQVTM and CDR2 ANQGSEA. The CDR3 is CSVEIRQGTEQYF. CDR3 bases: TGCAGCGTTGAAATCCGGCAGGGGACCGAGCAGTACTTC.

The chain has TRBV10-3 and TRBJ2-1, with a weak D call TRBD2 (6 bases). This CDR3 region has 16 residues. V lost 1 base and J 1 base, leaving 11 bases between the germline ends. Germline CDR1 ENHRY, CDR2 SYGVKD. CDR3 region: CAISEWEAPSYNEQFF. In nucleotides, the CDR3 is TGTGCCATCAGTGAGTGGGAGGCTCCGTCCTACAATGAGCAGTTCTTC.

This chain links TRBV15 with TRBJ2-2; the D gene could be TRBD1 or TRBD2 (5 bases each). The CDR3 runs to 15 residues. The V end was cut by 7 bases, the J end by 3 bases, with 15 bases between. Germline loops: CDR1 LNHNV, CDR2 YYDKDF (reference sequence). CDR3 sequence: CATTTSGTHTGELFF. The CDR3 coding sequence is TGTGCCACCACTACCTCCGGGACCCACACCGGGGAGCTGTTTTTT.

This clonotype has just a few counts. The gene calls are TRBV11-2 and TRBJ2-3; D tentatively fits TRBD1 or TRBD2 (5 bases each). The CDR3 length is 16 residues. The germline CDR1 and CDR2 sequences are SGHAT and FQNNGV. V shed 0 bases and J shed 5 bases, with 15 bases lying between them. In DNA, the CDR3 is TGTGCCAGCAGCTTAGATCCGGGGCGGCGGTTAGATACGCAGTATTTT. Translation gives CASSLDPGRRLDTQYF. The variable domain in full, completed from reference TRBV11-2 and TRBJ2-3, reads EAGVAQSPRYKIIEKRQSVAFWCNPISGHATLYWYQQILGQGPKLLIQFQNNGVVDDSQLPKDRFSAERLKGVDSTLKIQPAKLEDSAVYLCASSLDPGRRLDTQYFGPGTRLTVL.

The V gene is TRBV7-2, the J gene TRBJ2-7; D might be TRBD2 (5 bases). Between the trimmed V and J ends, which lost 2 bases and 0 bases, there was a span of 11 bases. The CDR3 totals 15 residues. Germline CDR1 SGHTA, CDR2 FQGNSA. The CDR3 is CASSLLASDSYEQYF. The CDR3, as DNA: TGTGCCAGCAGCTTACTAGCCAGCGACTCCTACGAGCAGTACTTC.

CDR3 sequence: CASSVGQTSYGYTF. The CDR3 nucleotides read TGTGCCAGCAGCGTAGGGCAGACCTCCTATGGCTACACCTTC. The rearrangement joins TRBV9 to TRBJ1-2; D is undetermined. Germline loops: CDR1 SGDLS, CDR2 YYNGEE. Trimming pared 0 bases from V and 4 bases from J, leaving 10 bases between. CDR3 length equals 14 residues.

The rearrangement joins TRBV19 to TRBJ2-1; D perhaps matches TRBD1 (5 bases). CDR1 is LNHDA and CDR2 is SQIVND in the germline V gene (reference sequence). V was cut by 9 bases and J by 6 bases, with 21 bases left in between. This CDR3 has 15 amino acids. The CDR3 nucleotides read TGTGCCAGCAGAGACTCTGGACCGCAGGGCAATGAGCAGTTCTTC. Protein: CASRDSGPQGNEQFF.

V and J are TRBV7-2 and TRBJ2-4; 7 bases match TRBD2. V lost 6 bases to trimming and J lost 7 bases; unmatched junction nucleotides: 6. There are 13 residues in the CDR3. The germline gives CDR1 SGHTA, CDR2 FQGNSA. In nucleotides, the CDR3 is TGTGCCAGCAGGCCCAGGGAGGGCAACATTCAGTACTTC. Its protein product is CASRPREGNIQYF.

The V gene is TRBV27, the J gene TRBJ1-5; D is undetermined. From germline, CDR1 is MNHEY and CDR2 SMNVEV (reference sequence). With 3 bases removed from V and 4 bases from J, the gap between germline ends came to 13 bases. CDR3 length: 15 amino acids. This chain's CDR3 is CASSLNRDVNQPQHF. CDR3 sequence (DNA): TGTGCCAGCAGTTTGAACCGGGATGTAAATCAGCCCCAGCATTTT.